The source of this TCR beta chain is a study of cytomegalovirus exposure and HLA in healthy donors. In regard to this clone: Its antigen is unknown. One junction end does not reproduce the germline sequence, and a read error may be involved.

CDR3 length: 15 residues. In germline, CDR1 is SGHTA, CDR2 FQGNSA. 13 Jbeta primers and 60 Vbeta primers were used for the PCR. Produced via immunoSEQ multiplex PCR; TCRdb's table is partial and in-frame only. The data show 90,000 to 150,000 clones, roughly 14% seen once. Study-wide results and limits: The study dropped some indistinguishable V segments, TRBV6-2 and TRBV6-3 among them.

The sample was PBMCs. The receptor's source is a young woman in good health and CMV-seronegative. The chain employs TRBV7-2 and TRBJ1-2, with a weak D call TRBD1 (5 bases). The CDR3 bases are TGTGCCAGCAGCTTAGACCTGGGGCAGGGAAGGTCCTACCCCTTC. It specifies CASSLDLGQGRSYPF. The variable domain in full, with the rest retrieved from reference TRBV7-2 and TRBJ1-2, is GAGVSQSPSNKVTEKGKDVELRCDPISGHTALYWYRQSLGQGLEFLIYFQGNSAPDKSGLPSDRFSAERTGGSVSTLTIQRTQQEDSAVYLCASSLDLGQGRSYPFGSGTRLTVV.